The source of this TCR beta chain is a study of metastatic and nonmetastatic thyroid tumors. About the research overall: Peripheral blood and tumor or nodule samples from malignant and benign thyroid patients were compared.

TCRdb re-called the PCR reads via MiXCR. The sample holds 30,000 to 45,000 clones, 33% seen once. Study conclusions and caveats: In blood and tumor, TCR beta diversity was reportedly significantly higher in malignant thyroid tumors than in benign nodules.

In its sample, this clone was seen a few times. Its antigen is not known. Treatment of any kind had been given to no patient before thyroid surgery. Sequencing used tumor tissue. The clonotype was recovered from a female donor with papillary thyroid cancer or a benign thyroid nodule (not recorded which). Some clones in this sample may be carry-over from other donors' samples.

Here the CDR3 reads CASSFSGQGNNGYTF. For the CDR3, the DNA is TGTGCCAGCAGTTTCTCCGGACAGGGGAATAATGGCTACACCTTC. This sequence joins TRBV28 and TRBJ1-2, with 9 bases fitting TRBD1. Trimming at V came to 3 bases and at J to 6 bases, leaving 8 bases not matched to a gene. The germline V gene has CDR1 MDHEN and CDR2 SYDVKM. CDR3 length: 15 amino acids.